What follows describes a single T cell receptor (beta chain). This sample is part of a study of blood T cell repertoires in COVID-19. Here immunoSEQ multiplex PCR was the method, and the copy in TCRdb shows in-frame clones only, minus some. The sample has around 270,000 clones; less than 90% are singletons. Germline CDR1 reads LNHDA; CDR2 reads SQIVND (reference sequence). V lost 5 bases to trimming and J lost 6 bases, with 13 bases between them. The CDR3 spans 14 residues. This chain links TRBV19 with TRBJ2-2; maybe TRBD1 (6 bases). The receptor was isolated from a man aged 25 to 40 with active or convalescent COVID-19. Sample: peripheral blood. CDR3 region: CASSSRGTAGELFF. CDR3 DNA sequence: TGTGCCAGTAGTTCGAGGGGGACCGCCGGGGAGCTGTTTTTT.